The clone carrying this T cell receptor (beta chain) was seen more than once but under ten times. Antigen unknown. Per the germline V gene, CDR1 is LGHNA and CDR2 is YNFKEQ. V shed 4 bases and J shed 3 bases, with 15 bases lying between them. The length of the CDR3 is 15 residues. Libraries of TCR beta came from iRepertoire HTBI primers plus Arm-PCR of CDR3 regions. TCRdb ran MiXCR on the multiplex PCR reads and lists one entry per CDR3 protein. Of about 520,000 distinct CDR3 sequences listed, about 12% are singletons. This entry comes from a study of regulatory T cells in long-lasting Graves disease. The study's findings and limits: Favoring TRBV28, TRBJ1-2 and TRBJ2-5 was a feature seen in persistent disease.

Time point: newly diagnosed GD, antithyroid drugs for less than 3 months. PBMC RNA was the source of the TCR library. In each case, Graves' disease was diagnosed per American Thyroid Association guidelines. These data were also reused for a study on T cells in Graves' hyperthyroidism and ophthalmopathy. From that report: Peripheral blood also featured most of the thyroid clonotypes expanded above 0.001. The model identified upcoming ophthalmopathy a median around 7.1 months ahead of onset.

Sequenced here: peripheral blood mononuclear cells (PBMCs), sampled at new diagnosis, from a patient treated with antithyroid drugs. The receptor was derived from a woman in her thirties with Graves disease. The rearrangement uses TRBV4-2 and TRBJ1-1, with D possibly TRBD1 on 5 matching bases. This CDR3 is CASSPSPAGYTEAFF. The CDR3 region has the DNA TGTGCCAGCAGCCCTTCCCCCGCAGGGTACACTGAAGCTTTCTTT.